This TCR beta chain came from a study of regulatory T cells in long-lasting Graves disease. Findings of the study overall: Accuracy may have suffered from the small sample size. Persistent disease was associated with favored TRBV28 usage and with favored use of TRBJ1-2 and TRBJ2-5. Relative to new patients (approximately 1,000), persistent patients exhibited greater sharing of public clonotypes (approximately 2,500).

Time point defined: newly diagnosed GD, antithyroid drugs for less than 3 months. After RNA was extracted from PBMCs, the TCR library was made from it. Investigators prepared the TCR beta libraries by applying iRepertoire HTBI primers and Arm-PCR of CDR3 regions. TCRdb re-analysed the multiplex PCR reads in MiXCR, keeping a single row per CDR3 protein. The table lists 350,000 to 400,000 distinct CDR3 sequences, 16% of them singletons. V dropped 8 bases and J dropped 4 bases, with 18 bases sitting between them. The CDR3 runs to 13 residues. CDR1 and CDR2 (germline): SQVTM, ANQGSEA. This clonotype was counted between two and nine times. Its antigen is unknown. These same records also appear under a second study, on T cells in Graves' hyperthyroidism and ophthalmopathy. That report notes: Any patient presenting with uncontrolled infection, other autoimmune disease, pregnancy or lactation was left out.

The V and J genes are TRBV29-1 and TRBJ2-7; D is perhaps TRBD2 (6 bases). This receptor was obtained from a woman aged 18-35 years with Graves disease. The specimen was peripheral blood mononuclear cells (PBMCs), collected at new diagnosis, from a patient treated with antithyroid drugs. The CDR3 DNA is TGCAGCTTCCGAGGTCGGGAGCGGTACGAGCAGTACTTC. It codes for CSFRGRERYEQYF.